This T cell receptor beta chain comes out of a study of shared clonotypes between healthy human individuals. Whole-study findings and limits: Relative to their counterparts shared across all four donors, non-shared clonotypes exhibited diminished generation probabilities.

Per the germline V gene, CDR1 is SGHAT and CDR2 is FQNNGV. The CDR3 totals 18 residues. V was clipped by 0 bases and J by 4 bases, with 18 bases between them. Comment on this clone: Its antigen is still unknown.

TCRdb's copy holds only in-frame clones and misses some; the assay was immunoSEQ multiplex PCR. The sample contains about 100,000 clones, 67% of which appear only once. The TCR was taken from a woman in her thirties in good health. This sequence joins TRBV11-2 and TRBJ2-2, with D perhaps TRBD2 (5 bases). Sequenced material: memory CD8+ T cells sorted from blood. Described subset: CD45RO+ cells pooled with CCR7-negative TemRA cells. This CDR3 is CASSLEGLGRGLTGELFF. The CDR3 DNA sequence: TGTGCCAGCAGCTTAGAGGGGTTAGGGAGAGGTCTCACCGGGGAGCTGTTTTTT.